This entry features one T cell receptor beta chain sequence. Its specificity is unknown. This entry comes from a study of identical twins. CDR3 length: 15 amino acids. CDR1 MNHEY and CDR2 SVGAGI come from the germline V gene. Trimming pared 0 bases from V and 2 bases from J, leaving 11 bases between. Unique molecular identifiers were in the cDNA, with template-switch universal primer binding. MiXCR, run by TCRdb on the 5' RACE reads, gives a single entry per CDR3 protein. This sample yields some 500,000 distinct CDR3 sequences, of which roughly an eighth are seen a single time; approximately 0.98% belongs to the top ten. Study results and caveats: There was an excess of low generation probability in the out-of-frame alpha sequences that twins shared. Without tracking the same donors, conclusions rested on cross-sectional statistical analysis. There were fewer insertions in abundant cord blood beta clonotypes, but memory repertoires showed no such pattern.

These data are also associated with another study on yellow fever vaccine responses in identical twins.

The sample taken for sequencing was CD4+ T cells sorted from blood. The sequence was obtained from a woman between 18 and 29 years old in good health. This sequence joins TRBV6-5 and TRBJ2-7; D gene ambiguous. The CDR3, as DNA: TGTGCCAGCAGTTACTCCGCAGCTAAAGCCTACGAGCAGTACTTC. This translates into CASSYSAAKAYEQYF.